These 9 T cell receptor beta chains originate from one sample sequenced in a study of tumor-infiltrating lymphocytes in primary liver carcinoma. Researchers generated TCR beta cDNA from roughly 510 ng of total RNA, relying on a constant-region primer. Generation of the TCR beta libraries relied on three nested multiplex PCR rounds using slightly modified ARM-PCR. The first two PCR rounds, approximately 10 cycles each, used TRBV1-TRBV30 forward primers and a C-beta reverse primer. Via MiXCR, TCRdb re-called the multiplex PCR reads, giving one row per CDR3 protein. This table holds 60,000 to 90,000 distinct CDR3 sequences, roughly two thirds found once. It was from about 21-30 mg of unsorted bulk tissue that RNA and DNA were co-extracted. Sequenced: liver tumor tissue from sampling region 4. Described subset: tumor region T4, right-lateral pole. The receptor source for this set is a man aged 35 to 55 with primary liver carcinoma and hepatitis B virus infection.

Of note for this clonotype: The junction departs from the called germline gene at one end, perhaps through a read error. The chain couples TRBV5-5 to TRBJ1-2; D not resolved. The CDR3 loop spans 14 amino acids. From germline, CDR1 is SGHKS and CDR2 YYEKEE (reference sequence). This CDR3 is CSSSLEGADYGYTF. Written as DNA, the CDR3 is TGTTCCAGCAGCTTGGAAGGCGCGGACTATGGTTACACCTTC. Combining the CDR3 with reference TRBV5-5 and TRBJ1-2 gives the whole variable domain DAGVTQSPTHLIKTRGQQVTLRCSPISGHKSVSWYQQVLGQGPQFIFQYYEKEERGRGNFPDRFSARQFPNYSSELNVNALLLGDSALYLCSSSLEGADYGYTFGSGTRLTVV.

As for this clonotype: A much more abundant neighbour one base away suggests this may be a read error. V and J are TRBV2 and TRBJ2-7; 10 positions match TRBD1. With V trimmed by 5 bases and J by 9 bases, 13 bases remained unmatched. The CDR3 runs 15 residues. Germline-derived CDR1 and CDR2 are SNHLY and FYNNEI. CDR3 nucleotide sequence: TGTGCCAGCAGTTTCGACAGGGGGCGTTCGGACGTGCAGTACTTC. Translation: CASSFDRGRSDVQYF.

The sample holds many counts of this clonotype. This could be a read error, since a much larger clone is one nucleotide away. This sequence joins TRBV5-6 and TRBJ2-7, with a possible D match to TRBD1 (5 bases). The germline CDR1 and CDR2 sequences are SGHDT and YYEEEE. The CDR3 contains 13 residues. DNA of the CDR3: TGTGCCTGCAGCTCGGACATTGACTACGAGCAGTACTTC. As protein: CACSSDIDYEQYF.

This clonotype is medium-sized by share. V gene TRBV11-2 combines with J gene TRBJ2-2, with TRBD2 as a possible D gene (6 bases). The V end lost 5 bases, the J end lost 6 bases, and 13 bases lay between the germline ends. The CDR3 is 14 residues long. CDR1 and CDR2 from the germline V gene are SGHAT and FQNNGV. CDR3 in DNA: TGTGCCAGCAGCCTCGACCCGGGGGCCGGGGAGCTGTTTTTT. This codes for CASSLDPGAGELFF. Combining the CDR3 with reference TRBV11-2 and TRBJ2-2 gives the whole variable domain EAGVAQSPRYKIIEKRQSVAFWCNPISGHATLYWYQQILGQGPKLLIQFQNNGVVDDSQLPKDRFSAERLKGVDSTLKIQPAKLEDSAVYLCASSLDPGAGELFFGEGSRLTVL.

A remark on this clonotype: A read error may be the cause here, since a much bigger clone is one base away. This chain uses TRBV10-3 with TRBJ2-7; 8 positions match TRBD2. Germline V gene sequence: CDR1 ENHRY, CDR2 SYGVKD. J was trimmed by 6 bases and V by 10 bases; bases with no gene match: 11. This CDR3 has 13 amino acids. The CDR3 is CATEPGLAGEQYF. The DNA for the CDR3 is TGTGCCACCGAACCAGGACTAGCCGGCGAGCAGTACTTC.

In regard to this clonotype: The junction shows a germline mismatch at one end, possibly a read error. The gene calls are TRBV29-1 and TRBJ1-2; D may be TRBD1 (6 bases). Germline lookup yields CDR1 SQVTM and CDR2 ANQGSEA. The CDR3 totals 14 residues. This CDR3 is CSVEDIGGAYGHTF. The CDR3 bases are TGCAGCGTTGAAGATATCGGGGGGGCCTATGGCCACACCTTC.

This clonotype was seen at least ten times. This sequence joins TRBV12-3 or TRBV12-4 and TRBJ2-1; D could derive from TRBD1 or TRBD2 (5 bases each). The V gene lost 3 bases and the J gene lost 2 bases, with 11 bases spanning the gap. CDR3 length: 15 amino acids. The CDR3 is CASSFRDATYNEQFF. For the CDR3, the DNA is TGTGCCAGCAGTTTCCGGGACGCTACCTACAATGAGCAGTTCTTC.

This clonotype was observed once. One junction end does not reproduce the germline sequence, and a read error may be involved. The J gene is TRBJ2-7, the V gene TRBV6-5, with 12 bases that match TRBD2. The CDR3 length is 19 residues. CDR1 MNHEY and CDR2 SVGAGI come from the germline V gene. DNA of the CDR3: TGTGCTAGCAGTTCTACGGGACTAGCGGGTGTTCAGAGTTCCTACGAGCAGTACTTC. Amino acid sequence: CASSSTGLAGVQSSYEQYF.

With regard to this clonotype: The germline gene is not matched at one end of the junction; a read error may be the cause. This chain connects TRBV12-3 or TRBV12-4 to TRBJ2-1; D is possibly TRBD1 (6 bases). The CDR3 has 13 residues. The CDR3 reads CASGAGEIHDQFF. CDR3 DNA: TGTGCCAGCGGCGCAGGGGAAATCCATGATCAGTTCTTC.